These 27 T cell receptor beta chains originate from one sample sequenced in a study of cytomegalovirus exposure and HLA in healthy donors. The assay was immunoSEQ multiplex PCR, and TCRdb's table has in-frame clones only and misses some. This sample yields 220,000 or so clones, of which 85% to 95% are seen a single time; around 1.1% belongs to the top ten. Specimen: PBMCs. These receptors were obtained from a woman aged 18-35 years in good health and CMV-seronegative.

The CDR3 DNA follows: TGCGCCAGCAGCTTGGGACTGCGGGAGAACAATGAGCAGTTCTTC. Protein: CASSLGLRENNEQFF. The chain links TRBV5-1 to TRBJ2-1; 7 bases match TRBD2. This CDR3 spans 15 amino acids. J was trimmed by 5 bases and V by 0 bases; bases with no gene match: 5. Per the germline V gene, CDR1 is SGHRS and CDR2 is YFSETQ.

The chain joins TRBV5-1 to TRBJ2-7; 11 nucleotides agree with TRBD2. The CDR3 loop spans 15 amino acids. Germline CDR1 is SGHRS and CDR2 is YFSETQ. With 2 bases clipped from V and 4 bases from J, the junction kept 5 bases outside the gene matches. The CDR3 coding sequence is TGCGCCAGCAGCTTCACTAGCGGGAGTGGGTACGAGCAGTACTTC. Protein sequence: CASSFTSGSGYEQYF.

This clone was found once. The rearrangement joins TRBV6-5 to TRBJ1-1; TRBD1 aligns across 8 bases. Germline CDR1 and CDR2: MNHEY and SVGAGI. The J segment lost 1 base and the V segment lost 2 bases, leaving 3 bases of the junction unmatched. CDR3 length equals 15 residues. The CDR3 DNA reads TGTGCCAGCAGTTACGGCGGACAGGGGAACACTGAAGCTTTCTTT. Protein sequence: CASSYGGQGNTEAFF.

The chain recombines TRBV21-1 with TRBJ1-2. TRBV21-1 counts as a pseudogene. This CDR3 is 13 amino acids long. CDR3 amino acids: CASSKVVPYGYTF. The CDR3 nucleotides read TGTGCCAGCAGCAAAGTCGTTCCTTATGGCTACACCTTC.

The chain couples TRBV6-5 to TRBJ1-2; 7 bases are shared with TRBD1. There are 14 residues in the CDR3. V shed 0 bases and J 3 bases; nucleotides not matched to a gene: 1. In germline, CDR1 is MNHEY, CDR2 SVGAGI. CDR3 residues: CASSYSGGDYGYTF. CDR3 DNA: TGTGCCAGCAGTTACTCAGGGGGCGACTATGGCTACACCTTC.

The chain combines TRBV18 with TRBJ1-4; weak D call: TRBD1 (5 bases). Trimming took off 2 bases at V and 5 bases at J, with 12 bases between the two ends. The germline CDR1 and CDR2 sequences are KGHSH and LQKENI. CDR3 length: 15 residues. CDR3 sequence: CASSPTSRVNEKLFF. CDR3 DNA sequence: TGTGCCAGCTCACCAACCTCCAGGGTGAATGAAAAACTGTTTTTT.

This chain uses TRBV11-2 with TRBJ2-2, with 14 bases that match TRBD2. Germline CDR1 SGHAT, CDR2 FQNNGV. This CDR3 comprises 17 residues. The trim removed 5 bases at V and 8 bases at J, leaving 10 bases unmatched. The CDR3 reads CASSLGTSGSGSGELFF. CDR3 nucleotides: TGTGCCAGCAGCCTCGGGACTAGCGGGAGCGGGTCGGGGGAGCTGTTTTTT.

The rearrangement joins TRBV2 to TRBJ2-7, with 13 nucleotides matching TRBD2. The CDR3 length is 17 residues. Germline values: CDR1 SNHLY, CDR2 FYNNEI. The V gene end was trimmed by 3 bases and the J gene end by 6 bases; junction bases not matched to a gene: 11. DNA of the CDR3: TGTGCCAGCAGTGATTTTGGGACTAGCGGGAAAAATGCCGAGCAGTACTTC. This codes for CASSDFGTSGKNAEQYF.

V gene TRBV5-1 combines with J gene TRBJ2-5; no clear D gene. The ends were cut back, 0 bases at V and 1 base at J, with 7 bases in the middle. The CDR3 length is 14 residues. The V gene's germline CDR1 is SGHRS and CDR2 YFSETQ. The CDR3 is CASSLVGTQETQYF. For the CDR3, the DNA is TGCGCCAGCAGCTTGGTGGGCACCCAAGAGACCCAGTACTTC.

This chain links TRBV19 with TRBJ2-6, with D possibly matching TRBD1 (6 bases). The CDR3 is 15 residues long. Trimming pared 8 bases from V and 4 bases from J, leaving 15 bases between. Germline V gene sequence: CDR1 LNHDA, CDR2 SQIVND (reference sequence). The CDR3 sequence: CASHTGSRGANVLTF. The DNA of the CDR3 is TGTGCCAGTCACACAGGGAGTAGAGGGGCCAACGTCCTGACTTTC.

The table lists this clone with a count of one. The chain is built from TRBV6-6 and TRBJ2-3; no reliable D call. V was shortened by 3 bases and J by 8 bases, with 9 bases between the two germline ends. Germline-derived CDR1 and CDR2 are MNHNY and SVGAGI (reference sequence). CDR3 length equals 12 residues. CDR3 sequence: CASSYGAGTQYF. The CDR3 DNA reads TGTGCCAGCAGTTATGGAGCCGGTACGCAGTATTTT.

This clone was seen just once. The chain employs TRBV10-3 and TRBJ2-1; TRBD1 matches 12 bases. Germline-derived CDR1 and CDR2 are ENHRY and SYGVKD. Germline trimming cut 6 bases from V and 8 bases from J; bases unmatched to any gene: 5. The CDR3 is 14 residues long. CDR3 residues: CAIRGDRGPHEQFF. In nucleotides, the CDR3 is TGTGCCATCAGAGGGGACAGGGGGCCCCATGAGCAGTTCTTC.

This clone was counted once. The chain links TRBV9 to TRBJ2-7; 7 bases are shared with TRBD1. Germline lookup yields CDR1 SGDLS and CDR2 YYNGEE. The V segment lost 2 bases and the J segment 2 bases; nucleotides outside the gene matches: 7. The length of the CDR3 is 15 residues. The CDR3 region has the DNA TGTGCCAGCAGCGTTACCGGGACAGCCCCCTACGAGCAGTACTTC. Translating it yields CASSVTGTAPYEQYF.

The chain joins TRBV5-1 to TRBJ1-1; the D is unclear. V lost 0 bases and J lost 5, with 14 bases in between. Looked up from germline, CDR1 is SGHRS and CDR2 is YFSETQ. This CDR3 has 15 residues. CDR3 DNA: TGCGCCAGCAGCTTGGACGGCTTTAGAGGGACTGAAGCTTTCTTT. Encoded protein: CASSLDGFRGTEAFF.

J is TRBJ1-1 and V is TRBV12-5, with D possibly being TRBD1 (5 bases). The CDR3 extends over 13 amino acids. Germline CDR1 LGHNT, CDR2 FRNRAP. The V and J ends lost 2 bases and 4 bases respectively, with 8 bases between them. This CDR3 is CASGLNQGTEAFF. CDR3 nucleotide sequence: TGTGCTAGTGGTTTGAACCAGGGCACTGAAGCTTTCTTT.

CDR3 in amino acids: CACQTGGGPYGYTF. Written as DNA, the CDR3 is TGTGCCTGTCAGACAGGGGGGGGACCCTATGGCTACACCTTC. The chain employs TRBV30 and TRBJ1-2, with 9 bases aligning to TRBD1. The CDR3 covers 14 residues. V trimming: 6 bases; J trimming: 4 bases; junction bases outside the gene matches: 9. CDR1 is GTSNPN, CDR2 SVGIG, per germline (reference sequence).

The J gene is TRBJ2-2, the V gene TRBV5-1, with D perhaps TRBD2 (6 bases). Trimming pared 7 bases from V and 4 bases from J, leaving 14 bases between. The CDR3 loop spans 14 amino acids. Germline CDR1 SGHRS, CDR2 YFSETQ. The CDR3 loop reads CASGGEWGTGELFF. The CDR3 DNA sequence: TGCGCCAGCGGAGGGGAGTGGGGCACCGGGGAGCTGTTTTTT.

The chain carries TRBV29-1 and TRBJ2-2; maybe TRBD1 (5 bases). The CDR3 contains 14 residues. Germline CDR1 SQVTM, CDR2 ANQGSEA. V lost 0 bases and J 4 bases, leaving 9 bases between the germline ends. The CDR3 spells CSVEDHTGTGELFF. Written as DNA, the CDR3 is TGCAGCGTTGAAGATCATACAGGCACCGGGGAGCTGTTTTTT.

The chain links TRBV5-6 to TRBJ1-1, with 12 bases identical to TRBD1. The CDR3 spans 16 residues. Germline V gene lookup returns CDR1 SGHDT and CDR2 YYEEEE. V lost 2 bases and J lost 3; bases outside the gene matches: 5. The CDR3 nucleotides are TGTGCCAGCAGCTTACCGGGACAGGGGGCCGACACTGAAGCTTTCTTT. Protein product: CASSLPGQGADTEAFF.

The chain couples TRBV9 to TRBJ2-1, with D perhaps matching TRBD1 (5 bases). The V gene lost 3 bases and the J gene lost 0 bases, with 13 bases spanning the gap. The CDR3 length is 16 residues. The germline gives CDR1 SGDLS, CDR2 YYNGEE. The CDR3 nucleotides read TGTGCCAGCAGCGCGCGACAGTTGAGCTCCTACAATGAGCAGTTCTTC. Amino acids: CASSARQLSSYNEQFF.

The chain combines TRBV29-1 with TRBJ2-1, with 7 positions matching TRBD1. CDR3 size: 14 residues. J was trimmed by 8 bases and V by 3 bases; bases with no gene match: 10. The germline V gene has CDR1 SQVTM and CDR2 ANQGSEA. CDR3 nucleotide sequence: TGCAGCGTTGAGAAGCTACAGGGGATCGATGAGCAGTTCTTC. It specifies CSVEKLQGIDEQFF.

The rearrangement uses TRBV12-5 and TRBJ2-3, with TRBD2 matching over 14 bases. The J segment lost 7 bases and the V segment lost 6 bases, leaving 6 bases of the junction unmatched. The length of the CDR3 is 15 residues. CDR1 LGHNT and CDR2 FRNRAP come from the germline V gene. CDR3 sequence: CASGRGTSGSYTQYF. CDR3 nucleotide sequence: TGTGCTAGTGGGAGAGGGACTAGCGGGAGTTATACGCAGTATTTT.

The CDR3 DNA follows: TGTGCCAGCAGGGAAACAGGGTGGGCAGCAGATACGCAGTATTTT. It is translated as CASRETGWAADTQYF. The rearrangement links TRBV2 to TRBJ2-3, with D perhaps matching TRBD1 (6 bases). The V end lost 6 bases, the J end lost 4 bases, and 17 bases lay between the germline ends. Per the germline V gene, CDR1 is SNHLY and CDR2 is FYNNEI. The CDR3 runs 15 residues.

The chain combines TRBV5-1 with TRBJ2-3; 7 bases map to TRBD2. Germline V lookup: CDR1 SGHRS, CDR2 YFSETQ. The CDR3 covers 16 residues. V lost 0 bases, J lost 5 bases, and 9 bases stayed unmatched. CDR3 residues: CASSLALAAQGDTQYF. CDR3 DNA sequence: TGCGCCAGCAGCTTGGCGCTAGCGGCGCAGGGAGATACGCAGTATTTT.

This sequence joins TRBV28 and TRBJ1-4; 7 bases line up with TRBD1. Germline V lookup: CDR1 MDHEN, CDR2 SYDVKM. Trimming cost V 6 bases and J 5 bases; bases outside gene matches: 9. The length of the CDR3 is 15 residues. CDR3 sequence: CASSRPTGANEKLFF. The DNA for the CDR3 is TGTGCCAGCAGCCGACCCACAGGGGCAAATGAAAAACTGTTTTTT.

In its sample, this clone was seen once. The chain joins TRBV15 to TRBJ2-7; TRBD1 agrees at 9 bases. The length of the CDR3 is 15 residues. Trimming took 0 bases from V and 6 from J; bases not matched to a gene: 6. Germline V CDR1 and CDR2: LNHNV, YYDKDF (reference sequence). CDR3: CATSRETGGILEQYF. DNA of the CDR3: TGTGCCACCAGCAGAGAGACAGGGGGGATCCTCGAGCAGTACTTC.

V gene TRBV11-2 combines with J gene TRBJ1-2, with unresolved D. Per germline, CDR1 SGHAT and CDR2 FQNNGV. The CDR3 totals 13 residues. V gave up 0 bases and J gave up 2 bases, with 4 bases separating them. The CDR3 nucleotides are TGTGCCAGCAGCTTAGAGAGCAACTATGGCTACACCTTC. Its translation is CASSLESNYGYTF. The full variable domain, completed using reference TRBV11-2 and TRBJ1-2, is EAGVAQSPRYKIIEKRQSVAFWCNPISGHATLYWYQQILGQGPKLLIQFQNNGVVDDSQLPKDRFSAERLKGVDSTLKIQPAKLEDSAVYLCASSLESNYGYTFGSGTRLTVV.